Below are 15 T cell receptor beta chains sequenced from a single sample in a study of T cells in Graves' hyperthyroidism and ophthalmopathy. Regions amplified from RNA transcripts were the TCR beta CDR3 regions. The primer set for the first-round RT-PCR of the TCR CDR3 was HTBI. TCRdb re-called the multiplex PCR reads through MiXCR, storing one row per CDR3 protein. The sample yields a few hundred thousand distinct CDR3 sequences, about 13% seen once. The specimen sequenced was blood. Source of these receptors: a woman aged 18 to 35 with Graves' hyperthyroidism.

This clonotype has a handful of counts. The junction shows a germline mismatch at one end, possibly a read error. The CDR3: CASSLTSGSTDERFF. CDR3 sequence (DNA): TGTGCCAGCAGCCTGACTAGCGGGAGTACAGATGAGCGGTTCTTC. The chain uses TRBV2 and TRBJ2-1, with 12 bases aligning to TRBD2. The CDR3 spans 15 residues. Germline CDR1 reads SNHLY; CDR2 reads FYNNEI.

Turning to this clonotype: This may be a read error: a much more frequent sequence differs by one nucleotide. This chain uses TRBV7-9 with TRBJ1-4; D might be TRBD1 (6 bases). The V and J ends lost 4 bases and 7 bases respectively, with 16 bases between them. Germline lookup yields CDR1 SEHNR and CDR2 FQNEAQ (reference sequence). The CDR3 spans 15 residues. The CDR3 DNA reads TGTGCCAGCAGCTCAGGAAGGGACATAAGTGAAAAACTGTTTTTT. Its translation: CASSSGRDISEKLFF.

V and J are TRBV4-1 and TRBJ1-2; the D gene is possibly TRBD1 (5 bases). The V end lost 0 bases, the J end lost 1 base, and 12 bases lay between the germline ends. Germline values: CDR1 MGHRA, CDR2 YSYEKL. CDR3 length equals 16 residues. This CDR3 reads CASSQDYGGLNYGYTF. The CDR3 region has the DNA TGCGCCAGCAGCCAAGATTATGGGGGTCTTAACTATGGCTACACCTTC.

DNA of the CDR3: TGCAGTGCTAGAGCCCTGACAGGGCTGGATGGAAAACTGTTTTTT. The encoded protein is CSARALTGLDGKLFF. The chain joins TRBV20-1 to TRBJ1-4; TRBD1 agrees at 7 bases. CDR1 is DFQATT and CDR2 is SNEGSKA in the germline V gene (reference sequence). This CDR3 region has 15 residues. Germline trimming cut 1 base from V and 10 bases from J; bases unmatched to any gene: 12.

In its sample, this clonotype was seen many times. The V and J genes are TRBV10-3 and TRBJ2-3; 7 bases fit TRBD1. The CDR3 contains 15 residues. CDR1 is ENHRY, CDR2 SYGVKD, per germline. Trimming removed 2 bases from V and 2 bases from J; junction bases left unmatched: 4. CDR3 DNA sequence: TGTGCCATCAGTGAGCGACAGGGATTCACAGATACGCAGTATTTT. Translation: CAISERQGFTDTQYF.

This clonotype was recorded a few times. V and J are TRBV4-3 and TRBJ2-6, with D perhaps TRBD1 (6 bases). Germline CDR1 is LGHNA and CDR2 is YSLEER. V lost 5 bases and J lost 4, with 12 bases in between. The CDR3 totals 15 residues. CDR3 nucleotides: TGCGCCAGCAGCAACAGGGTGGCCGGGGCCAACGTCCTGACTTTC. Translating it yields CASSNRVAGANVLTF.

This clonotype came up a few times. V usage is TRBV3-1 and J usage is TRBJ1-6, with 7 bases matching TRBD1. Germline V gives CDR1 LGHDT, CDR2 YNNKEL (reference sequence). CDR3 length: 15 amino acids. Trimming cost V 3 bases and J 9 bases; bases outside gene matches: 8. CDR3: CASSQEGRGSSPLHF. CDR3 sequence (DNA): TGTGCCAGCAGCCAGGAGGGCAGGGGGAGTTCACCCCTCCACTTT. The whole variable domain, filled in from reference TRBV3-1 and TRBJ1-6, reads DTAVSQTPKYLVTQMGNDKSIKCEQNLGHDTMYWYKQDSKKFLKIMFSYNNKELIINETVPNRFSPKSPDKAHLNLHINSLELGDSAVYFCASSQEGRGSSPLHFGNGTRLTVT.

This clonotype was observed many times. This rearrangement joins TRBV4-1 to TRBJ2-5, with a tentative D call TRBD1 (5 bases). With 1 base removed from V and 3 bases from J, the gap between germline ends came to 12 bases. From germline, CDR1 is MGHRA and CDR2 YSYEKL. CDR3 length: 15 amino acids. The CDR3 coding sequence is TGCGCCAGCAGCCAAGGGCCAGGGCGAAAAGAGACCCAGTACTTC. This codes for CASSQGPGRKETQYF.

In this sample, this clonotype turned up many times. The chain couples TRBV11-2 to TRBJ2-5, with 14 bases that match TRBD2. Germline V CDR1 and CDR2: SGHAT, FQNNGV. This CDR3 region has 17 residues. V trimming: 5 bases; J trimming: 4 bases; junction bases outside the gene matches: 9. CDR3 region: CASSLLRGTSGGETQYF. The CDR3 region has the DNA TGTGCCAGCAGCCTACTACGAGGGACTAGCGGGGGAGAGACCCAGTACTTC.

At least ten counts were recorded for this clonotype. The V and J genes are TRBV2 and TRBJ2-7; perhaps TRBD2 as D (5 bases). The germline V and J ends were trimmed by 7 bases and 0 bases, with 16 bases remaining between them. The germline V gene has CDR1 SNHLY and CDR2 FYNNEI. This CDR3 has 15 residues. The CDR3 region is CASKAASGNSYEQYF. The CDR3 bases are TGTGCCAGCAAGGCGGCGAGCGGAAACTCCTACGAGCAGTACTTC. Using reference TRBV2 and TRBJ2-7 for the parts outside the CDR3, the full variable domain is EPEVTQTPSHQVTQMGQEVILRCVPISNHLYFYWYRQILGQKVEFLVSFYNNEISEKSEIFDDQFSVERPDGSNFTLKIRSTKLEDSAMYFCASKAASGNSYEQYFGPGTRLTVT.

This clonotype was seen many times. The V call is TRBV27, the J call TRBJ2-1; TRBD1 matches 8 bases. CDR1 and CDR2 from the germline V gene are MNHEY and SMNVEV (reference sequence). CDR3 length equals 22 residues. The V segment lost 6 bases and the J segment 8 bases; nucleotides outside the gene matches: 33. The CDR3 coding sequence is TGTGCCAGCAGCCTGAGACAGGGGCGAATCGGGAGTTTGGCTGTACCGCAGCATGAGCAGTTCTTC. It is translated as CASSLRQGRIGSLAVPQHEQFF.

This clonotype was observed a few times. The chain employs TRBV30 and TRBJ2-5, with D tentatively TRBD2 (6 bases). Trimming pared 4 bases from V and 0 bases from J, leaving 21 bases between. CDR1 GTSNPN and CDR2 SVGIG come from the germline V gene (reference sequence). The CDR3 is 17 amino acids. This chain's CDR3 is CAWTPISRGTDQETQYF. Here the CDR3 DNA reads TGTGCCTGGACCCCAATATCTCGGGGGACTGACCAAGAGACCCAGTACTTC.

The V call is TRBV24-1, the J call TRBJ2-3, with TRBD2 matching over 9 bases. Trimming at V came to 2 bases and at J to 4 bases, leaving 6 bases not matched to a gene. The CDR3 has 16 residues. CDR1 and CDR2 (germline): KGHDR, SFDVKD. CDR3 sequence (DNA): TGTGCCACCAGTGATTCGGCTAGCGGGAAACCAGATACGCAGTATTTT. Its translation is CATSDSASGKPDTQYF.

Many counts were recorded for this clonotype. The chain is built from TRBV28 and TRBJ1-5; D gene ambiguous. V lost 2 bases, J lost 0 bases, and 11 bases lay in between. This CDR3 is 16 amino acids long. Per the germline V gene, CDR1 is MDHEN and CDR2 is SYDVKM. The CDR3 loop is CASSLRAEGSNQPQHF. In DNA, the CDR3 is TGTGCCAGCAGTTTACGCGCGGAGGGTAGCAATCAGCCCCAGCATTTT.

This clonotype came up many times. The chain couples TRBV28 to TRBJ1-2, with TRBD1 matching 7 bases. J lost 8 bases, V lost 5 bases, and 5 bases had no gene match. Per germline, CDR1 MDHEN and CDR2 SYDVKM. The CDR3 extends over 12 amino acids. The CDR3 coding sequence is TGTGCCAGCAGTCCCGGGACAGCGGGCTACACCTTC. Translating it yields CASSPGTAGYTF.